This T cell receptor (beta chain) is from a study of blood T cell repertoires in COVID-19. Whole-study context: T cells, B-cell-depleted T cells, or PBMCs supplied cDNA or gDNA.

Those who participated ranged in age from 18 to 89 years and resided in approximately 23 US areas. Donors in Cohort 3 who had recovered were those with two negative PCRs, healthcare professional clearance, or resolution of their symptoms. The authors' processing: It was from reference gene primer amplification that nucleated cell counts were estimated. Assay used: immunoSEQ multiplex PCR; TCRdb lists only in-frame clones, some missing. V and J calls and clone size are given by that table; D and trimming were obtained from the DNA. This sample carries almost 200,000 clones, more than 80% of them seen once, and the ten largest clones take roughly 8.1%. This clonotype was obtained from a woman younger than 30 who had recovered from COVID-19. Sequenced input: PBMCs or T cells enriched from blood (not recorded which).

DNA for the CDR3: TGTGCCAGCAGTGAAACAGCTTCTGGGGCCAACGTCCTGACTTTC. Its translation: CASSETASGANVLTF. The chain is built from TRBV25-1 and TRBJ2-6; D is unresolved. The V end lost 2 bases, the J end lost 1 base, and 6 bases lay between the germline ends. This CDR3 is 15 amino acids long. CDR1 is MGHDK, CDR2 SYGVNS, per germline.